Shown below are 14 T cell receptor beta chains from a single sample sequenced in a study of T cells in Graves' hyperthyroidism and ophthalmopathy. RNA transcripts provided the source from which TCR beta CDR3 regions were amplified. During a first-round RT-PCR of the TCR CDR3, the HTBI primer set was used. TCRdb reprocessed the multiplex PCR reads via MiXCR and lists one record per CDR3 protein. The sample has about 760,000 distinct CDR3 sequences, under 45% seen once. Sequencing was performed on blood. These receptor sequences come from a woman aged 40 to 55 with Graves' hyperthyroidism.

In its sample, this clonotype was seen many times. The genes are TRBV7-8 and TRBJ1-6; D is uncertain. The V gene lost 1 base and the J gene lost 9 bases, with 4 bases spanning the gap. The CDR3 totals 12 residues. Germline loops: CDR1 SGHVS, CDR2 FQNEAQ. The chain's CDR3 is CASSLVFSPLHF. CDR3 nucleotide sequence: TGTGCCAGCAGCTTAGTGTTTTCACCCCTCCACTTT. Supplemented by reference TRBV7-8 and TRBJ1-6, the full variable domain reads GAGVSQSPRYKVAKRGQDVALRCDPISGHVSLFWYQQALGQGPEFLTYFQNEAQLDKSGLPSDRFFAERPEGSVSTLKIQRTQQEDSAVYLCASSLVFSPLHFGNGTRLTVT.

Worth noting for this clonotype: This may arise from a read error, as a much more abundant clone is one base away. This rearrangement joins TRBV11-3 to TRBJ1-2; 7 bases match TRBD1. This CDR3 is built from 14 residues. From germline, CDR1 is SGHNT and CDR2 YENEEA. V dropped 0 bases and J dropped 9; count of bases not matched to a gene: 7. The CDR3, as DNA: TGTGCCAGCAGCTTAGAAGGGGACAGTTATAGCTACACCTTC. This codes for CASSLEGDSYSYTF.

The table lists this clonotype with many counts. V and J are TRBV7-2 and TRBJ1-6; 7 bases line up with TRBD1. The CDR3 loop spans 14 amino acids. Germline CDR1 reads SGHTA; CDR2 reads FQGNSA. J gave up 9 bases and V 5 bases, and 7 bases lay outside the gene matches. CDR3 loop: CASSPRGDSSPLHF. For the CDR3, the DNA is TGTGCCAGCAGCCCTCGCGGGGACAGTTCACCCCTCCACTTT.

Note on this clonotype: A much larger clone lies a single base off, so this may be a read error. Here the CDR3 reads CPITQGFNYGYTF. CDR3 DNA: TGTCCCATCACACAGGGGTTTAACTATGGCTACACCTTC. The gene calls are TRBV10-3 and TRBJ1-2; 7 bases map to TRBD1. Germline V gives CDR1 ENHRY, CDR2 SYGVKD. There are 13 residues in the CDR3.

Notes on this clonotype: The junction and the germline gene differ at one end; a read error may be behind it. CDR3 sequence: CASSPFDRAVSFSGANVLTF. The CDR3 DNA reads as TGTGCCAGCAGTCCTTTCGACAGGGCTGTTTCTTTCTCTGGGGCCAACGTCCTGACTTTC. The V call is TRBV10-3, the J call TRBJ2-6; 7 positions match TRBD1. CDR1 is ENHRY and CDR2 is SYGVKD in the germline V gene. The CDR3 contains 20 residues.

This clonotype has a single count. V and J are TRBV25-1 and TRBJ1-4, with D unclear. Between the trimmed V and J ends, which lost 11 bases and 0 bases, there was a span of 4 bases. The CDR3 covers 11 residues. The V gene's germline CDR1 is MGHDK and CDR2 SYGVNS. The CDR3 region is CAVATNEKLFF. The CDR3 DNA reads as TGTGCCGTTGCAACTAATGAAAAACTGTTTTTT.

This clonotype was detected only a few times. The CDR3 region has the DNA TGTGCCAGTAGTCTTCCCGGGACTCGACCCACAGATACGCAGTATTTT. Protein sequence: CASSLPGTRPTDTQYF. This chain joins TRBV19 and TRBJ2-3; D is perhaps TRBD2 (6 bases). This CDR3 region has 16 residues. Trimming pared 5 bases from V and 2 bases from J, leaving 17 bases between. CDR1 and CDR2 (germline): LNHDA, SQIVND (reference sequence).

This CDR3 reads CASSEGTALELFF. CDR3 sequence (DNA): TGTGCCAGCAGTGAAGGGACAGCGTTGGAACTGTTTTTT. The chain is built from TRBV2 and TRBJ1-4; a weak D match, TRBD1 (6 bases). V shed 1 base and J shed 12 bases, with 12 bases lying between them. This CDR3 comprises 13 residues. Per the germline V gene, CDR1 is SNHLY and CDR2 is FYNNEI.

This clonotype appeared many times. J is TRBJ2-5 and V is TRBV29-1, with TRBD1 identical over 7 bases. This CDR3 comprises 12 residues. Germline V lookup: CDR1 SQVTM, CDR2 ANQGSEA. Trimming removed 6 bases from V and 9 bases from J; junction bases left unmatched: 10. The CDR3 region is CSVPDRSASQYF. CDR3 DNA: TGCAGCGTCCCGGACAGGTCCGCATCCCAGTACTTC.

The chain carries TRBV10-3 and TRBJ1-5; TRBD1 agrees at 8 bases. CDR1 is ENHRY and CDR2 is SYGVKD in the germline V gene. V shed 5 bases, J shed 6 bases, and the junction held 3 bases outside the gene matches. The CDR3 consists of 13 residues. CDR3 DNA sequence: TGTGCCATCAGTCGACAGGGGATTCAGCCCCAGCATTTT. Its protein product is CAISRQGIQPQHF.

This clonotype was detected ten times or more. The rearrangement joins TRBV20-1 to TRBJ1-3, with 12 nucleotides matching TRBD1. CDR3 length: 18 residues. The J segment lost 3 bases and the V segment lost 1 base, leaving 10 bases of the junction unmatched. Germline loops: CDR1 DFQATT, CDR2 SNEGSKA (reference sequence). CDR3 nucleotide sequence: TGCAGTGCTAGAGGCTATCCGGGACAGGGGGCAAATGGAAACACCATATATTTT. This codes for CSARGYPGQGANGNTIYF.

The chain is built from TRBV20-1 and TRBJ2-3; no clear D gene. CDR1 is DFQATT, CDR2 SNEGSKA, per germline (reference sequence). This CDR3 comprises 13 residues. V was pared by 3 bases and J by 0 bases, with 7 bases between. The CDR3 here is CSARAPSTDTQYF. The CDR3 DNA follows: TGCAGTGCTAGGGCTCCTAGCACAGATACGCAGTATTTT.

This clonotype was observed many times. The chain recombines TRBV9 with TRBJ2-7; TRBD1 agrees at 7 bases. This CDR3 region has 15 residues. Trimming at V came to 3 bases and at J to 4 bases, leaving 10 bases not matched to a gene. From germline, CDR1 is SGDLS and CDR2 YYNGEE. CDR3: CASSEGTAPGYEQYF. The CDR3 DNA is TGTGCCAGCAGCGAAGGGACAGCCCCCGGGTACGAGCAGTACTTC.

This clonotype turned up a few times. Mismatch with germline at one junction end may stem from a read error. The genes are TRBV5-1 and TRBJ2-5; 8 bases match TRBD2. This CDR3 has 21 residues. Germline CDR1 reads SGHRS; CDR2 reads YFSETQ. The CDR3 region is CASSPWPGKLGREVLGETQYF. The CDR3 DNA reads as TGTGCCAGCAGCCCATGGCCGGGGAAACTAGGGCGGGAGGTATTAGGGGAGACCCAGTACTTC.